The 8 T cell receptor beta chains below all came from one sample that was sequenced in a study of cytomegalovirus exposure and HLA in healthy donors. It was with 60 Vbeta and 13 Jbeta primers that the PCR ran. The repertoire was sequenced with immunoSEQ multiplex PCR; TCRdb's copy has only in-frame clones and lacks some. Here the sample spans around 100,000 clones, 75% to 80% being singletons. The sample taken for sequencing was PBMCs. Source of these receptors: a man in his 60s in good health and CMV-seropositive.

The V and J genes are TRBV28 and TRBJ2-1, with 7 bases aligning to TRBD2. V was clipped by 4 bases and J by 0 bases; unmatched bases: 9. Germline CDR1 MDHEN, CDR2 SYDVKM. This CDR3 is 17 amino acids long. For the CDR3, the DNA is TGTGCCAGCAGTTCTAGGACTAGTCCAGGCTCCTACAATGAGCAGTTCTTC. Protein product: CASSSRTSPGSYNEQFF.

The chain carries TRBV7-9 and TRBJ1-2; 10 nucleotides agree with TRBD1. V was pared by 4 bases and J by 4 bases, with 15 bases of the junction left unmatched. The CDR3 length is 18 residues. Germline lookup yields CDR1 SEHNR and CDR2 FQNEAQ (reference sequence). The CDR3 DNA is TGTGCCAGCAGCTCACCTAGGAGCCGACAGGGGGCGGGCTATGGCTACACCTTC. This encodes CASSSPRSRQGAGYGYTF.

The rearrangement joins TRBV28 to TRBJ1-2; 9 nucleotides agree with TRBD1. Per germline, CDR1 MDHEN and CDR2 SYDVKM. After removal of 6 bases from V and 7 bases from J, the junction contained 9 bases not matched to a gene. The CDR3 is 14 residues long. CDR3 sequence reads: CASRGQGMMSGYTF. CDR3 in DNA: TGTGCCAGCAGAGGACAGGGGATGATGAGTGGCTACACCTTC.

The J gene is TRBJ2-3, the V gene TRBV18; 7 bases line up with TRBD1. The V segment lost 5 bases and the J segment 4 bases; nucleotides outside the gene matches: 12. In germline, CDR1 is KGHSH, CDR2 LQKENI. CDR3 length: 16 residues. CDR3 region: CASSVQGVLSADTQYF. DNA for the CDR3: TGTGCCAGCTCAGTTCAGGGGGTTCTGTCGGCAGATACGCAGTATTTT.

This clone was picked up a small number of times. This chain links TRBV5-1 with TRBJ2-3, with 11 bases matching TRBD2. V dropped 7 bases and J dropped 2; count of bases not matched to a gene: 3. This CDR3 spans 14 amino acids. Germline V gene sequence: CDR1 SGHRS, CDR2 YFSETQ. CDR3 region: CASFSGGATDTQYF. As DNA, the CDR3 is TGCGCCAGCTTTAGCGGGGGGGCCACAGATACGCAGTATTTT.

The genes are TRBV18 and TRBJ2-7; D remains unclear. V was clipped by 0 bases and J by 5 bases, with 5 bases between them. This CDR3 has 12 amino acids. CDR1 and CDR2 from the germline V gene are KGHSH and LQKENI. CDR3 in amino acids: CASSPPVDEQYF. The CDR3 DNA sequence: TGTGCCAGCTCACCACCTGTCGACGAGCAGTACTTC.

This clone was seen once. This chain uses TRBV6-6 with TRBJ1-1; D may be TRBD1 (6 bases). V was shortened by 2 bases and J by 0 bases, with 13 bases between the two germline ends. CDR3 length: 16 residues. The germline CDR1 and CDR2 sequences are MNHNY and SVGAGI (reference sequence). The CDR3 region has the DNA TGTGCCAGCAGTTACGGGGGGGGCGGGATGAACACTGAAGCTTTCTTT. This encodes CASSYGGGGMNTEAFF.

The chain uses TRBV5-4 and TRBJ2-5; D gene uncertain. The DNA end favors TRBJ2-7, so the J call may be wrong. The germline V gene has CDR1 SGHNT and CDR2 YYREEE (reference sequence). This CDR3 has 13 residues. CDR3 region: CASSLRGTNEQYF. CDR3 coding DNA: TGTGCCAGCAGCTTAAGAGGAACCAACGAGCAGTACTTC.